The rows below give T cell receptor beta chains drawn from one sample of a study of cytomegalovirus exposure and HLA in healthy donors. Libraries were prepared by immunoSEQ multiplex PCR; TCRdb keeps only in-frame clonotypes and omits some of them. The sample carries some 65,000 clones, around 97% recorded once. The sequenced material came from PBMCs. Source of these receptors: a young man in good health and CMV-seronegative. CDR3s include the opening cysteine and the closing phenylalanine or tryptophan. The order of the fields is CDR3 protein, CDR3 DNA, J gene, CDR3 length, V gene, D gene, clone size. A D gene is named only where the DNA matches it firmly. Clone size is given for some rows only: seen once, a few or many times, or a class if the clone is expanded.

CASSMTGGTEAFF TGTGCCAGCAGCATGACAGGGGGCACTGAAGCTTTCTTT TRBJ1-1 13 TRBV5-4 TRBD1 once
CASSLGQGDPYEQYF TGTGCCAGCTCACTGGGACAGGGAGATCCCTACGAGCAGTACTTC TRBJ2-7 15 TRBV18 TRBD1 once
CATNPGQGRTEAFF TGTGCCACTAACCCAGGACAGGGGCGCACTGAAGCTTTCTTT TRBJ1-1 14 TRBV6-1 TRBD1 few
CASSQGTDTEAFF TGTGCCAGCAGCCAAGGTACGGACACTGAAGCTTTCTTT TRBJ1-1 13 TRBV14 . once
CASSLGRSNTGELFF TGTGCCAGCAGCTTGGGCAGGTCGAACACCGGGGAGCTGTTTTTT TRBJ2-2 15 TRBV7-9 . .
CASSGGDLYF TGTGCCAGTAGTGGGGGGGACCTGTACTTC TRBJ2-7 10 TRBV19 TRBD2 .
CASSYILAGTYEQYF TGTGCCAGCAGTTACATACTAGCTGGGACCTACGAGCAGTACTTC TRBJ2-7 15 TRBV6-5 . .
CASSFNQGAGELFF TGTGCCAGCAGCTTTAATCAGGGGGCCGGGGAGCTGTTTTTT TRBJ2-2 14 TRBV5-4 TRBD1 .
CASSLDSPSTDTQYF TGTGCCAGCAGCCTGGACAGTCCTAGCACAGATACGCAGTATTTT TRBJ2-3 15 TRBV7-9 . .
CATRLAGAVIEQYF TGTGCCACACGACTAGCGGGAGCGGTGATCGAGCAGTACTTC TRBJ2-7 14 TRBV6-1 TRBD2 .
CASSFKTSGSPTDTQYF TGTGCCAGCAGCTTTAAGACTAGCGGGAGCCCCACAGATACGCAGTATTTT TRBJ2-3 17 TRBV5-4 TRBD2 .
CASKGRGHEKLFF TGTGCCAGTAAGGGCAGGGGGCATGAAAAACTGTTTTTT TRBJ1-4 13 TRBV19 TRBD1 .
CASSLDNTGELFF TGCGCCAGCAGCCTAGACAACACCGGGGAGCTGTTTTTT TRBJ2-2 13 TRBV5-1 . .
CASSDEFMGSDHNQPQHF TGTGCCAGCAGTGATGAGTTTATGGGGAGTGATCACAATCAGCCCCAGCATTTT TRBJ1-5 18 TRBV2 . .
CASSSQSADTEAFF TGTGCCAGCAGCTCCCAATCAGCGGACACTGAAGCTTTCTTT TRBJ1-1 14 TRBV11-2 . .
CASSSIAGGQETQYF TGTGCCAGCAGTTCTATAGCCGGGGGGCAAGAGACCCAGTACTTC TRBJ2-5 15 TRBV5-4 TRBD2 .
CASSRTGTEAFF TGTGCCAGCAGCCGGACAGGGACTGAAGCTTTCTTT TRBJ1-1 12 TRBV6-1 TRBD1 .
CATGLATRNEQFF TGTGCCACCGGACTAGCTACACGGAATGAGCAGTTCTTC TRBJ2-1 13 TRBV19 TRBD2 .
CASSLAVPGGTGELFF TGTGCCAGCAGCTTAGCAGTGCCAGGGGGCACCGGGGAGCTGTTTTTT TRBJ2-2 16 TRBV7-9 TRBD1 .
CASSPSGTPYGNQPQHF TGTGCCAGCTCGCCCTCCGGGACACCTTATGGCAATCAGCCCCAGCATTTT TRBJ1-5 17 TRBV18 . .
CASSESPGRANSPLHF TGTGCCAGCAGTGAATCCCCTGGCAGGGCGAATTCACCCCTCCACTTT TRBJ1-6 16 TRBV6-1 . .
CASSHYRDRGREQYF TGCGCCAGCAGCCACTATCGGGACAGGGGGCGCGAGCAGTACTTC TRBJ2-7 15 TRBV10-2 TRBD1 .
CASSRGQFWDYGYTF TGTGCCAGCAGCCGGGGACAGTTCTGGGACTATGGCTACACCTTC TRBJ1-2 15 TRBV13 TRBD1 .
CASSQEAGIPHYGYTF TGCGCCAGCAGCCAAGAAGCCGGGATCCCTCACTATGGCTACACCTTC TRBJ1-2 16 TRBV4-1 . .
CASSPTGSGYGYTF TGTGCCAGCAGTCCAACAGGGAGTGGGTATGGCTACACCTTC TRBJ1-2 14 TRBV5-4 . .
CASRGQVAGGQETQYF TGTGCCAGCAGGGGACAAGTTGCGGGAGGGCAAGAGACCCAGTACTTC TRBJ2-5 16 TRBV27 TRBD2 .
CASSILAGPYEQYF TGTGCCAGCAGCATCCTAGCGGGGCCCTACGAGCAGTACTTC TRBJ2-7 14 TRBV6-5 TRBD2 .
CASSLPAGTGANTEAFF TGTGCCAGCAGCTTACCCGCCGGGACAGGGGCGAACACTGAAGCTTTCTTT TRBJ1-1 17 TRBV11-3 TRBD1 .
CASSLPPGGRGNEQFF TGTGCCAGCAGTTTACCCCCAGGGGGCAGAGGCAATGAGCAGTTCTTC TRBJ2-1 16 TRBV27 TRBD1 .
CASSLDRTEAFF TGTGCCAGCAGCTTAGATCGCACTGAAGCTTTCTTT TRBJ1-1 12 TRBV11-2 . .
CASRAGPSSYNSPLHF TGTGCCAGCAGGGCGGGTCCGAGCTCCTATAATTCACCCCTCCACTTT TRBJ1-6 16 TRBV6-6 . .
CASSPALKTSGSSYEQYF TGTGCCAGCTCACCAGCTTTAAAGACTAGCGGGAGCTCCTACGAGCAGTACTTC TRBJ2-7 18 TRBV18 TRBD2 .